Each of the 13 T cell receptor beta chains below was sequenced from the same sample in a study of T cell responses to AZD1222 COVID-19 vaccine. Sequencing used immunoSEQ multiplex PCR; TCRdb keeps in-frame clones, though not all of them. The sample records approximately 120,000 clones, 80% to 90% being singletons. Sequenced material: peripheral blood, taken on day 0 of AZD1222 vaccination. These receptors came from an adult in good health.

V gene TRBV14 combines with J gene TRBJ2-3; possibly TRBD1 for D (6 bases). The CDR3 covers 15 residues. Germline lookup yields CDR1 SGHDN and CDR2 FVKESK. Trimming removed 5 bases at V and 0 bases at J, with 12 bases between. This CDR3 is CASSTQGLSTDTQYF. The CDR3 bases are TGTGCCAGCAGCACGCAGGGGCTCAGCACAGATACGCAGTATTTT.

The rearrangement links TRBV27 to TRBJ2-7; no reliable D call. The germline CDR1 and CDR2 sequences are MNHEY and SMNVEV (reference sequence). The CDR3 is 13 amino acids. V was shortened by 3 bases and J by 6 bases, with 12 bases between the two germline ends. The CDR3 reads CASSFIGMGEQYF. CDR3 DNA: TGTGCCAGCAGTTTTATAGGGATGGGCGAGCAGTACTTC.

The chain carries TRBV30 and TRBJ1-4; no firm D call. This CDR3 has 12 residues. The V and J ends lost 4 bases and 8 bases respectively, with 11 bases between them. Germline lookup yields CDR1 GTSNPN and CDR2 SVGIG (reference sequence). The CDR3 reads CAWNSLGEKLFF. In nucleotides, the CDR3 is TGTGCCTGGAACTCTTTAGGGGAAAAACTGTTTTTT.

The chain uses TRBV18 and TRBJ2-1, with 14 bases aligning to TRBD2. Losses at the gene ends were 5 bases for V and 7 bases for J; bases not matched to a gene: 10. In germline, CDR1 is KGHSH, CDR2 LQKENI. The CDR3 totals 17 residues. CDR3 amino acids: CASSTLGTSGSWNEQFF. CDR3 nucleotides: TGTGCCAGCTCAACCCTCGGGACTAGCGGGAGTTGGAATGAGCAGTTCTTC. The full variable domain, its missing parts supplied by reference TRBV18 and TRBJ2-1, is NAGVMQNPRHLVRRRGQEARLRCSPMKGHSHVYWYRQLPEEGLKFMVYLQKENIIDESGMPKERFSAEFPKEGPSILRIQQVVRGDSAAYFCASSTLGTSGSWNEQFFGPGTRLTVL.

In DNA, the CDR3 is TGTGCCAGCAGTGAATTCGGGTTCGCGAACACCGGGGAGCTGTTTTTT. It specifies CASSEFGFANTGELFF. The rearrangement links TRBV25-1 to TRBJ2-2; no reliable D call. The V and J ends lost 1 base and 0 bases respectively, with 9 bases between them. This CDR3 comprises 16 residues. CDR1 and CDR2 (germline): MGHDK, SYGVNS.

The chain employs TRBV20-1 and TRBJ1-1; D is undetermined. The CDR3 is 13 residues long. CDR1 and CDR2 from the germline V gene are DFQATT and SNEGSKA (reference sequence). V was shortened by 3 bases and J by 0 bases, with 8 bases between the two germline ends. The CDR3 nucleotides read TGCAGTGCTAGTTTTTCCGTGAACACTGAAGCTTTCTTT. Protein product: CSASFSVNTEAFF.

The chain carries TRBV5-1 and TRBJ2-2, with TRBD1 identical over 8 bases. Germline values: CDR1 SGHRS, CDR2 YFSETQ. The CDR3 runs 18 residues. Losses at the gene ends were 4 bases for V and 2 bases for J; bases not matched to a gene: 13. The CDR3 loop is CASSLLTSGQGNTGELFF. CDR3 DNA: TGCGCCAGCAGCCTCTTAACGTCAGGACAGGGAAACACCGGGGAGCTGTTTTTT.

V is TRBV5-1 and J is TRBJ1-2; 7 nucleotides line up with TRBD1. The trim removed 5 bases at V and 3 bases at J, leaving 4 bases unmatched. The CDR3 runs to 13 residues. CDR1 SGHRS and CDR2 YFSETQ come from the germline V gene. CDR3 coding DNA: TGCGCCAGCAGACTAACAGGGGACTATGGCTACACCTTC. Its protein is CASRLTGDYGYTF.

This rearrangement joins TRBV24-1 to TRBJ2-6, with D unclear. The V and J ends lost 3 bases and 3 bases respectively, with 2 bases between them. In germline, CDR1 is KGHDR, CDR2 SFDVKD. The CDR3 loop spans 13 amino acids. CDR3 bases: TGTGCCACCAGTGATGGTGGGGCCAACGTCCTGACTTTC. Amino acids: CATSDGGANVLTF.

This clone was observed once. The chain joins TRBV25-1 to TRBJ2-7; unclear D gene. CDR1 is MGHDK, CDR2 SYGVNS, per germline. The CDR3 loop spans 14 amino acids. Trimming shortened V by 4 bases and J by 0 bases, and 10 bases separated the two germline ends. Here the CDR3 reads CASSATESSYEQYF. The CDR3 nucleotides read TGTGCCAGCAGTGCTACAGAAAGCTCCTACGAGCAGTACTTC.

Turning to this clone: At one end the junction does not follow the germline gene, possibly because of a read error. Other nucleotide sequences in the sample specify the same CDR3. The CDR3 DNA is TGCGCCAGCAGCTTGGCAGGGAACGGCTACACCTTT. Amino acids: CASSLAGNGYTF. The rearrangement joins TRBV5-1 to TRBJ1-2; TRBD1 is a possible D gene (5 bases). This CDR3 is built from 12 residues. Germline V lookup: CDR1 SGHRS, CDR2 YFSETQ.

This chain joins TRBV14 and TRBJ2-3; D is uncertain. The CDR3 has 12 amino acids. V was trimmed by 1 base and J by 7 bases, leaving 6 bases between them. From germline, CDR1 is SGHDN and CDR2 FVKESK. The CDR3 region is CASSQAEYTQYF. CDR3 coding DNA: TGTGCCAGCAGCCAAGCTGAATATACGCAGTATTTT. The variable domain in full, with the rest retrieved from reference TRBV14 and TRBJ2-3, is EAGVTQFPSHSVIEKGQTVTLRCDPISGHDNLYWYRRVMGKEIKFLLHFVKESKQDESGMPNNRFLAERTGGTYSTLKVQPAELEDSGVYFCASSQAEYTQYFGPGTRLTVL.

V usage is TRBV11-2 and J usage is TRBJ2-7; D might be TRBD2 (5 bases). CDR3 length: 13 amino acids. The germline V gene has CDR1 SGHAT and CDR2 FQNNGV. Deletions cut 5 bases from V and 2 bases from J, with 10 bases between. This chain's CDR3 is CASSQTGAYEQYF. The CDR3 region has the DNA TGTGCCAGCAGCCAGACCGGGGCCTACGAGCAGTACTTC.